These 23 T cell receptor beta chains came from one sample sequenced in a study of shared clonotypes between healthy human individuals. Data came from immunoSEQ multiplex PCR; TCRdb stores just in-frame clones and leaves some out. The sample has around 2.5 million clones, 80% to 95% seen once. The specimen sequenced was naive CD4+ T cells from PBMCs. Subset defined: CD45RA+ positively selected. The receptor source for this set is a young man in good health. Some clones in this sample may be carry-over from other donors' samples.

The V and J genes are TRBV5-4 and TRBJ2-5; TRBD1 or TRBD2 may be the D gene (5 bases each). Germline CDR1 reads SGHNT; CDR2 reads YYREEE (reference sequence). The CDR3 runs to 15 residues. V was cut by 3 bases and J by 5 bases, with 17 bases left in between. The CDR3 DNA follows: TGTGCCAGCAGCTCCCCACCGGGGCTAAGGGAGACCCAGTACTTC. It encodes CASSSPPGLRETQYF.

The rearrangement joins TRBV20-1 to TRBJ2-1; D unclear. The CDR3 is made up of 10 amino acids. The V end lost 6 bases, the J end lost 10 bases, and 10 bases lay between the germline ends. Germline CDR1 is DFQATT and CDR2 is SNEGSKA (reference sequence). The DNA of the CDR3 is TGCAGTGCCACCCAGCTGGAGCAGTTCTTC. Translated, it gives CSATQLEQFF.

The genes are TRBV19 and TRBJ1-1; no firm D call. The germline V gene encodes CDR1 LNHDA and CDR2 SQIVND (reference sequence). The CDR3 runs to 14 residues. V was cut by 6 bases and J by 6 bases, with 17 bases left in between. CDR3 sequence reads: CASSTPILRAEAFF. The DNA of the CDR3 is TGTGCCAGTAGCACCCCCATTTTACGGGCTGAAGCTTTCTTT.

This clone was recorded once. The chain joins TRBV7-9 to TRBJ2-7; weak D call: TRBD2 (5 bases). CDR3 length: 13 residues. V was clipped by 6 bases and J by 11 bases, with 20 bases between them. Germline V gives CDR1 SEHNR, CDR2 FQNEAQ (reference sequence). The chain's CDR3 is CASRRARVREEYF. CDR3 in DNA: TGTGCCAGCAGGAGGGCTCGCGTCCGAGAAGAGTACTTC.

The V call is TRBV21-1, the J call TRBJ1-6; the DNA was not used to check the table's D call, TRBD1. TRBV21-1 represents a pseudogene. The CDR3 is 16 amino acids. The CDR3 DNA reads as TGTGCCAGCAACACACGGACAGGGCGGATGATTTCACCCCTCCACTTT. It yields the protein CASNTRTGRMISPLHF.

The chain uses TRBV4-3 and TRBJ2-7; 7 bases fit TRBD1. Losses at the gene ends were 0 bases for V and 5 bases for J; bases not matched to a gene: 4. This CDR3 has 14 residues. Germline lookup yields CDR1 LGHNA and CDR2 YSLEER. The CDR3: CASSQDRDRHEQYF. CDR3 nucleotide sequence: TGCGCCAGCAGCCAAGATCGGGACAGACACGAGCAGTACTTC.

The CDR3 region is CASSVGLAPNEQFF. For the CDR3, the DNA is TGTGCCAGCAGCGTAGGACTAGCCCCCAATGAGCAGTTCTTC. This rearrangement joins TRBV9 to TRBJ2-1; 7 positions match TRBD2. Germline V gives CDR1 SGDLS, CDR2 YYNGEE. V shed 0 bases and J 6 bases; nucleotides not matched to a gene: 3. The CDR3 is 14 residues long. Drawing the rest from reference TRBV9 and TRBJ2-1, the complete variable domain is DSGVTQTPKHLITATGQRVTLRCSPRSGDLSVYWYQQSLDQGLQFLIQYYNGEERAKGNILERFSAQQFPDLHSELNLSSLELGDSALYFCASSVGLAPNEQFFGPGTRLTVL.

This clone was recorded only once. The chain recombines TRBV27 with TRBJ2-3; D is possibly TRBD2 (5 bases). The V gene's germline CDR1 is MNHEY and CDR2 SMNVEV (reference sequence). The CDR3 has 14 residues. V gave up 5 bases and J gave up 6 bases, with 15 bases separating them. CDR3 coding DNA: TGTGCCAGCAGTCCCCGGACTTTCGCGGATACGCAGTATTTT. Its protein product is CASSPRTFADTQYF.

The rearrangement uses TRBV7-6 and TRBJ1-2; no clear D. V lost 5 bases, J lost 3 bases, and 13 bases lay in between. CDR3 length: 14 residues. The germline V gene has CDR1 SGHVS and CDR2 FNYEAQ. The CDR3 DNA sequence: TGTGCCAGCAGCCCAGAGGTGGTTGACTATGGCTACACCTTC. It specifies CASSPEVVDYGYTF.

This chain connects TRBV18 to TRBJ2-2; D is uncertain. Trimming cost V 5 bases and J 5 bases, with 12 bases left between them. There are 14 residues in the CDR3. Germline loops: CDR1 KGHSH, CDR2 LQKENI. The CDR3 DNA reads as TGTGCCAGCTCATCCCTCATTGGGACCGGGGAGCTGTTTTTT. Protein: CASSSLIGTGELFF.

The CDR3: CASSFRVNLAGGPDGELFF. CDR3 nucleotide sequence: TGTGCCAGCAGCTTTCGGGTGAACCTAGCGGGAGGGCCTGACGGGGAGCTGTTTTTT. This chain links TRBV7-3 with TRBJ2-2; 12 positions agree with TRBD2. The CDR3 covers 19 residues. Germline V gene data show CDR1 as SGHTA and CDR2 as FQGTGA. Germline trimming cut 3 bases from V and 7 bases from J; bases unmatched to any gene: 15. Supplemented by reference TRBV7-3 and TRBJ2-2, the full variable domain reads GAGVSQTPSNKVTEKGKYVELRCDPISGHTALYWYRQSLGQGPEFLIYFQGTGAADDSGLPNDRFFAVRPEGSVSTLKIQRTERGDSAVYLCASSFRVNLAGGPDGELFFGEGSRLTVL.

The CDR3 DNA follows: TGTGCCAGCAGCGTAACGGGACAGGGTACTAGCGGGCTCGCCGAGCAGTACTTC. Its translation: CASSVTGQGTSGLAEQYF. The J gene is TRBJ2-7, the V gene TRBV9; TRBD1 or TRBD2 may be the D gene (9 bases each). Trimming removed 1 base from V and 6 bases from J, with 26 bases in between. The CDR3 runs 18 residues. Germline V CDR1 and CDR2: SGDLS, YYNGEE.

This chain connects TRBV19 to TRBJ1-1, with 9 bases that match TRBD1. The CDR3 is made up of 17 amino acids. Germline values: CDR1 LNHDA, CDR2 SQIVND (reference sequence). After removal of 1 base from V and 4 bases from J, the junction contained 10 bases not matched to a gene. The CDR3 region is CASSIVLGQGPSTEAFF. CDR3 sequence (DNA): TGTGCCAGTAGTATAGTTTTAGGACAGGGGCCGAGCACTGAAGCTTTCTTT.

The chain is built from TRBV6-5 and TRBJ1-2, with 8 nucleotides matching TRBD1. This CDR3 region has 13 residues. V shed 10 bases, J shed 5 bases, and the junction held 9 bases outside the gene matches. The germline gives CDR1 MNHEY, CDR2 SVGAGI. CDR3 in DNA: TGTGCCACCCCACCGGACAGGGTGTATGGCTACACCTTC. It is translated as CATPPDRVYGYTF.

The J gene is TRBJ2-4, the V gene TRBV5-1; 7 bases align to TRBD2. Per the germline V gene, CDR1 is SGHRS and CDR2 is YFSETQ. CDR3 length equals 14 residues. With V trimmed by 6 bases and J by 5 bases, 8 bases remained unmatched. The CDR3 DNA reads TGCGCCAGCAACAACGGACGGGGGGAAAACATTCAGTACTTC. Residues: CASNNGRGENIQYF.

V and J are TRBV11-3 and TRBJ2-1; unclear D gene. Germline V gene data show CDR1 as SGHNT and CDR2 as YENEEA. CDR3 length equals 13 residues. The V end lost 0 bases, the J end lost 9 bases, and 9 bases lay between the germline ends. CDR3 region: CASSLDWKAEQFF. The CDR3 region has the DNA TGTGCCAGCAGCTTAGATTGGAAAGCTGAGCAGTTCTTC.

The chain employs TRBV23-1 and TRBJ2-6; the D is unclear. TRBV23-1 is identified as an open reading frame with a role that is uncertain. V was clipped by 6 bases and J by 4 bases, with 7 bases between them. The CDR3 has 13 amino acids. CDR3 bases: TGCGCCAGCAGCCCCATGGGGGCCAACGTCCTGACTTTC. Translated, it gives CASSPMGANVLTF.

The J gene is TRBJ2-2, the V gene TRBV28; TRBD1 agrees at 7 bases. With V trimmed by 1 base and J by 2 bases, 10 bases remained unmatched. Germline V gene data show CDR1 as MDHEN and CDR2 as SYDVKM. This CDR3 region has 18 residues. The DNA of the CDR3 is TGTGCCAGCAGTTTATCCGAATACGGGACAGCAAACACCGGGGAGCTGTTTTTT. Translating gives CASSLSEYGTANTGELFF.

The V gene is TRBV19, the J gene TRBJ2-5; TRBD1 agrees at 8 bases. Germline trimming cut 8 bases from V and 5 bases from J; bases unmatched to any gene: 10. The germline V gene has CDR1 LNHDA and CDR2 SQIVND (reference sequence). The CDR3 has 14 amino acids. Here the CDR3 reads CASSPGQGGETQYF. The CDR3, as DNA: TGTGCCAGTTCCCCCGGACAGGGAGGTGAGACCCAGTACTTC.

On this clone itself: Other DNA sequences of this sample code for an identical CDR3. CDR3 in amino acids: CASSFAGPSTDTQYF. CDR3 nucleotides: TGCGCCAGCAGCTTTGCCGGGCCTAGCACAGATACGCAGTATTTT. The V and J genes are TRBV5-1 and TRBJ2-3; D unresolved. Germline assignment: CDR1 SGHRS and CDR2 YFSETQ. The CDR3 is 15 amino acids. V was trimmed by 2 bases and J by 0 bases, leaving 10 bases between them.

The chain is built from TRBV5-1 and TRBJ2-7; TRBD1 agrees at 8 bases. The CDR3 is 15 amino acids. The ends lost 1 base at V and 2 bases at J; junction bases unmatched: 5. Germline loops: CDR1 SGHRS, CDR2 YFSETQ. As DNA, the CDR3 is TGCGCCAGCAGCTTGCTACAGGGGGGACCCTACGAGCAGTACTTC. Amino acids: CASSLLQGGPYEQYF.

Comment on this clone: The sample has other DNA sequences that encode this CDR3 too. The chain uses TRBV5-1 and TRBJ2-5; TRBD2 aligns across 7 bases. The CDR3 length is 13 residues. J lost 5 bases, V lost 4 bases, and 5 bases had no gene match. Germline V gene lookup returns CDR1 SGHRS and CDR2 YFSETQ. For the CDR3, the DNA is TGCGCCAGCAGCCGCGGGGGTGGGGAGACCCAGTACTTC. It is translated as CASSRGGGETQYF.

This chain joins TRBV19 and TRBJ2-3, with 10 nucleotides matching TRBD1. Germline loops: CDR1 LNHDA, CDR2 SQIVND (reference sequence). The CDR3 contains 16 residues. Losses at the gene ends were 5 bases for V and 4 bases for J; bases not matched to a gene: 9. The CDR3 DNA reads as TGTGCCAGTAGTGAGTTCGGGACAGGGGTGGCAGATACGCAGTATTTT. This codes for CASSEFGTGVADTQYF.